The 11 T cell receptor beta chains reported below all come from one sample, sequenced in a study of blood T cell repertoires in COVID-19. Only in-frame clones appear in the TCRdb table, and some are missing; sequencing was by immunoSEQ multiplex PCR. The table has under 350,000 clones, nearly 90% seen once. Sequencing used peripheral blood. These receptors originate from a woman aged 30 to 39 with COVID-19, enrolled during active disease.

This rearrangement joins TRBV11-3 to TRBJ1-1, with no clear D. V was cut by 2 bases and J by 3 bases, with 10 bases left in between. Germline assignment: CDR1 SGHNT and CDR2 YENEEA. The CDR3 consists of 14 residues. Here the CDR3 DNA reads TGTGCCAGCAGCTTATTTCTCCAGGACACTGAAGCTTTCTTT. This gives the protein CASSLFLQDTEAFF. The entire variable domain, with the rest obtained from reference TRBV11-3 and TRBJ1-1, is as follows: EAGVVQSPRYKIIEKKQPVAFWCNPISGHNTLYWYLQNLGQGPELLIRYENEEAVDDSQLPKDRFSAERLKGVDSTLKIQPAELGDSAVYLCASSLFLQDTEAFFGQGTRLTVV.

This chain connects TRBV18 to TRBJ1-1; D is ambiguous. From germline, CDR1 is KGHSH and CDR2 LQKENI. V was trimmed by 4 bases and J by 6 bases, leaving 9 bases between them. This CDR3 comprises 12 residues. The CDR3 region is CASSREMAEAFF. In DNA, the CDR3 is TGTGCCAGCTCACGTGAGATGGCTGAAGCTTTCTTT.

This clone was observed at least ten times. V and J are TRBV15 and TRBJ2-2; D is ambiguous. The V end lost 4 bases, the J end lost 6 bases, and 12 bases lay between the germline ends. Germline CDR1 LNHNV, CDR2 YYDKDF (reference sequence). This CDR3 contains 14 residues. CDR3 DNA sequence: TGTGCCACCAGCACCCGGGTGACGGCCGGGGAGCTGTTTTTT. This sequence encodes CATSTRVTAGELFF.

The DNA for the CDR3 is TGTGCCAGCAGCCTCCTTGGGAGGGGAAGCGAGCAGTACTTC. It encodes CASSLLGRGSEQYF. J is TRBJ2-7 and V is TRBV14, with 7 nucleotides matching TRBD2. Germline values: CDR1 SGHDN, CDR2 FVKESK. CDR3 length: 14 amino acids. V lost 4 bases, J lost 6 bases, and 9 bases stayed unmatched.

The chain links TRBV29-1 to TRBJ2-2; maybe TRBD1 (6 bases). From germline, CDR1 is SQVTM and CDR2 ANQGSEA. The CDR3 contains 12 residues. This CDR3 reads CGHTGFTGELFF. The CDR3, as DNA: TGCGGACATACAGGGTTCACCGGGGAGCTGTTTTTT.

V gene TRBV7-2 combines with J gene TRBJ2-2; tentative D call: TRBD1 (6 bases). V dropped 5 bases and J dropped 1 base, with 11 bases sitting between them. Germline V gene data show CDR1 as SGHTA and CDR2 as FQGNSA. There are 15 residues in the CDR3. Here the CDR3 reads CASSPPGQNTGELFF. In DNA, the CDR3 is TGTGCCAGCAGCCCACCGGGACAGAACACCGGGGAGCTGTTTTTT.

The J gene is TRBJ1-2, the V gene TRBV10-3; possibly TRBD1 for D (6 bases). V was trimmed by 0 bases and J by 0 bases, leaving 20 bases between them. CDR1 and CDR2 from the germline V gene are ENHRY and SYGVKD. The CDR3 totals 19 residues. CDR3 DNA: TGTGCCATCAGTGAGTCAGGGACACTACCCTTCCAACCTAACTATGGCTACACCTTC. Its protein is CAISESGTLPFQPNYGYTF.

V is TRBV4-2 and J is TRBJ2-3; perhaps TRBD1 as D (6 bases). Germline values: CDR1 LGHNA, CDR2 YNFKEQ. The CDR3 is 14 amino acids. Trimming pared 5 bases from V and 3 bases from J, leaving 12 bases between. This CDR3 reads CASSYRVSTDTQYF. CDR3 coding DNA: TGTGCCAGCAGCTACAGGGTTAGTACAGATACGCAGTATTTT.

The CDR3 DNA reads as TGTGCCAGCAGTTCCCGGGGATATAGCAATCAGCCCCAGCATTTT. It translates to CASSSRGYSNQPQHF. The chain carries TRBV28 and TRBJ1-5; no clear D gene. The CDR3 has 15 residues. Germline loops: CDR1 MDHEN, CDR2 SYDVKM. Trimming stripped 4 bases from V and 0 bases from J, with 10 bases between.

In nucleotides, the CDR3 is TGCGCCAGCAGCTTGGAAGGGGGCGGAAACACCATATATTTT. It is translated as CASSLEGGGNTIYF. The chain has TRBV5-1 and TRBJ1-3, with 7 bases matching TRBD1. Trimming cost V 0 bases and J 4 bases; bases outside gene matches: 1. The CDR3 is made up of 14 amino acids. CDR1 is SGHRS, CDR2 YFSETQ, per germline.

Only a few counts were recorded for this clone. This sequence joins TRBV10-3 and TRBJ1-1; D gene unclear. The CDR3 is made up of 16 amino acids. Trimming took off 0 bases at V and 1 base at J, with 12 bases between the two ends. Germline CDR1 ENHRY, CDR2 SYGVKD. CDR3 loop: CAISESTGRGNTEAFF. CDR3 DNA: TGTGCCATCAGTGAGTCGACCGGGCGGGGGAACACTGAAGCTTTCTTT.